The following is a T cell receptor beta chain sequence with its context. Its target is unknown. The TCR beta CDR3 regions underwent amplification using RNA transcripts as the source. Initially, a first-round RT-PCR of the TCR CDR3 employed the HTBI primer set. From the multiplex PCR reads, TCRdb called clonotypes with MiXCR, one entry per CDR3 protein. The table has around 520,000 distinct CDR3 sequences, around 22% seen once. This sample is drawn from a study of T cells in Graves' hyperthyroidism and ophthalmopathy. The study, taken as a whole, reports: Blood also carried most thyroid clonotypes expanded above 0.001. Model predictions of ophthalmopathy came a median 6.5 months before onset.

Germline V lookup: CDR1 MNHNS, CDR2 SASEGT. CDR3 length: 15 residues. V trimming: 6 bases; J trimming: 4 bases; junction bases outside the gene matches: 5. The sequencing input was blood. V and J are TRBV6-1 and TRBJ2-2; TRBD1 matches 10 bases. This TCR was sampled from a woman aged 25 to 39 with Graves' ophthalmopathy. CDR3 sequence: CASRRQGAGTGELFF. As DNA, the CDR3 is TGTGCCAGCAGGCGACAGGGGGCGGGCACCGGGGAGCTGTTTTTT.